Sequencing of this T cell receptor beta chain was carried out in a study of vaccination and CD4 T cells after COVID-19. Relative to its sample, this clonotype is medium-sized. What it recognizes is unknown. Study-wide results and limits: Spike mono-reactivity was shown by 304 of 307 vaccine-specific clones in convalescent patients.

With the Oncomine TCR Beta short-read assay, DNA from cultured CD4+ T cells was sequenced. MiXCR, applied by TCRdb to the PCR reads, yields one record per CDR3 protein. The sample lists some 4,300 distinct CDR3 sequences, 21% occurring once. Treatment meaning: approximately 11-day PBMC culture with coronavirus spike peptide pools or control peptides (ViraFEST assay). Following expansion of antigen-specific T cells with peptide pools, ViraFEST then sequenced TCRs. Positive PCR dates covered March to December 2020, before US Alpha, Beta and Delta variants. The CDR3 spans 14 residues. V lost 8 bases to trimming and J lost 6 bases; unmatched junction nucleotides: 10. Per the germline V gene, CDR1 is LNHNV and CDR2 is YYDKDF (reference sequence).

Specimen: CD4+ T cells from blood, cultured in vitro. The TCR sequence derives from a human donor who had recovered from COVID-19. This sequence joins TRBV15 and TRBJ1-5, with 7 bases fitting TRBD1. This chain's CDR3 is CATSRGGLGQPQHF. The CDR3 DNA is TGTGCCACCTCAAGAGGGGGCCTGGGTCAGCCCCAGCATTTT.